A single T cell receptor beta chain is shown here with its context. Its antigen remains unknown. Assay: immunoSEQ multiplex PCR; the TCRdb copy retains only in-frame clones and omits some. The sample shows some 41,000 clones, about 91% of them seen only once. This record comes from a study of T cells in localized non-small cell lung cancer. The CDR3 covers 15 residues. V lost 4 bases and J lost 4, with 16 bases in between. In germline, CDR1 is MNHEY, CDR2 SVGAGI. Study-wide findings and caveats: Median detection of top 100 tumor clones in adjacent lung was 57 clones. Higher blood T cell density tracked longer overall survival.

The source material was PBMCs, sampled before any cancer treatment. V is TRBV6-5 and J is TRBJ1-1; weak D call: TRBD1 (5 bases). This sequence originates from a woman aged 35-70 years with stage II lung adenocarcinoma. The CDR3 here is CASSLGRGMSTEAFF. In DNA, the CDR3 is TGTGCCAGCAGTTTAGGGCGGGGGATGAGCACTGAAGCTTTCTTT.